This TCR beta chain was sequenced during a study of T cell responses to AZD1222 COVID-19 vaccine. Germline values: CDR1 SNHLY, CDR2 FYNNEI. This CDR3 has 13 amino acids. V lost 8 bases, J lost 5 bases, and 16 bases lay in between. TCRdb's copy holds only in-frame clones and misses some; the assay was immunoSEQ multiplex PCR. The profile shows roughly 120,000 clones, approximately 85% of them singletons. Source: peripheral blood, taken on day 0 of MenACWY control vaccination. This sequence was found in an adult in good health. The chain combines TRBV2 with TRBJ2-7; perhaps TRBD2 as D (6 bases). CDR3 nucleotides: TGTGCCAGCTCCCTTGGGGGGTGGAACGAGCAGTACTTC. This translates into CASSLGGWNEQYF.